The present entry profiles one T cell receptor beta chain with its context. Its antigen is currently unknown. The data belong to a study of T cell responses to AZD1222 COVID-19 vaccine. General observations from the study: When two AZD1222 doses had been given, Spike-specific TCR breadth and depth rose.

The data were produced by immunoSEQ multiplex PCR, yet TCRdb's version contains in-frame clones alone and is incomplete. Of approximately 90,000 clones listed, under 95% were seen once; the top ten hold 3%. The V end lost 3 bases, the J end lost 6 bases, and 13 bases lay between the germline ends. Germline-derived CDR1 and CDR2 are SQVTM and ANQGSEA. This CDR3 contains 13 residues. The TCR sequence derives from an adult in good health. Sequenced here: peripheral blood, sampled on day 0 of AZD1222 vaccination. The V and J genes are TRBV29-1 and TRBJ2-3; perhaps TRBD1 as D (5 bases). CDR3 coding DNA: TGCAGCGTTGAGGTGACAGCCAGTGATACGCAGTATTTT. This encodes CSVEVTASDTQYF.